The next 23 T cell receptor beta chains were all read from a single sample in a study of blood T cell repertoires in COVID-19 (dated by TCRdb to 2020 to 2022). Library preparation was by the immunoSEQ multiplex PCR assay. This immuneACCESS table, as held by TCRdb, lists in-frame sequences with V and J called but not all clones. Of the missing ones, under half trace to an unresolved V gene in checked studies; the others have no known cause. This sample holds 250,000 to 350,000 clones; 87% were observed only once. The ten largest clones take up roughly 8% of the sample. The sample was peripheral blood. These receptor sequences come from a woman between 50 and 59 years old who had recovered from COVID-19.

This chain connects TRBV7-9 to TRBJ2-3; D gene ambiguous. The germline gives CDR1 SEHNR, CDR2 FQNEAQ (reference sequence). Deletions cut 0 bases from V and 1 base from J, with 5 bases between. There are 14 residues in the CDR3. CDR3 nucleotide sequence: TGTGCCAGCAGCTTAGCGCCAGGCACAGATACGCAGTATTTT. Residues: CASSLAPGTDTQYF.

Concerning this clone itself: The sample holds other DNA sequences that translate to the same CDR3. This chain joins TRBV6-5 and TRBJ2-7; the match to TRBD1 covers 11 bases. Germline CDR1 and CDR2: MNHEY and SVGAGI. V trimming: 5 bases; J trimming: 1 base; junction bases outside the gene matches: 1. The CDR3 has 14 residues. The CDR3 nucleotides read TGTGCCAGCAGTCGGGACAGGGGGTCCTACGAGCAGTACTTC. Translation: CASSRDRGSYEQYF.

V is TRBV7-8 and J is TRBJ2-7; D possibly corresponds to TRBD2 (6 bases). The V and J ends lost 7 bases and 3 bases respectively, with 13 bases between them. This CDR3 has 13 residues. The germline V gene encodes CDR1 SGHVS and CDR2 FQNEAQ. The DNA for the CDR3 is TGTGCCAGCACTATTAGCGGAGGCTACGAGCAGTACTTC. It encodes CASTISGGYEQYF.

This clone is a singleton in its sample. V gene TRBV9 combines with J gene TRBJ1-1, with 9 bases identical to TRBD1. Germline V gene sequence: CDR1 SGDLS, CDR2 YYNGEE. The CDR3 has 17 amino acids. V lost 0 bases to trimming and J lost 8 bases; unmatched junction nucleotides: 14. The CDR3 nucleotides are TGTGCCAGCAGCGTAGCCTCCGAAGGGACAGGGATCGGAGAAGCTTTCTTT. Translating gives CASSVASEGTGIGEAFF. The variable domain in full, completed from reference TRBV9 and TRBJ1-1, reads DSGVTQTPKHLITATGQRVTLRCSPRSGDLSVYWYQQSLDQGLQFLIQYYNGEERAKGNILERFSAQQFPDLHSELNLSSLELGDSALYFCASSVASEGTGIGEAFFGQGTRLTVV.

The J gene is TRBJ2-7, the V gene TRBV6-2 or TRBV6-3, with a tentative D call TRBD1 (6 bases). The CDR3 covers 14 residues. V lost 8 bases and J lost 3, with 17 bases in between. In germline, CDR1 is MNHEY, CDR2 SVGEGT. In DNA form, the CDR3 reads TGTGCCAGCCGCCGGGACACGGGTGTCTACGAGCAGTACTTC. Protein product: CASRRDTGVYEQYF.

This clone was counted ten times or more. This chain joins TRBV7-3 and TRBJ2-7; D unclear. Germline V gene data show CDR1 as SGHTA and CDR2 as FQGTGA. The CDR3 loop spans 13 amino acids. Deletions cut 5 bases from V and 2 bases from J, with 10 bases between. CDR3 sequence (DNA): TGTGCCAGCAGCGCGACACCCGCCTACGAGCAGTACTTC. It codes for CASSATPAYEQYF.

This rearrangement joins TRBV7-2 to TRBJ1-6, with 12 positions matching TRBD1. Germline V gene data show CDR1 as SGHTA and CDR2 as FQGNSA. V gave up 4 bases and J gave up 10 bases; unmatched junction bases: 8. The CDR3 totals 16 residues. Written as DNA, the CDR3 is TGTGCCAGCAGCTCCGGGACAGGGGGCTTTGTGTCACCCCTCCACTTT. It yields the protein CASSSGTGGFVSPLHF.

This chain links TRBV12-3 or TRBV12-4 with TRBJ1-1; 8 bases map to TRBD1. With V trimmed by 6 bases and J by 11 bases, 2 bases remained unmatched. CDR3 length: 10 residues. The CDR3 is CASRGTGAFF. As DNA, the CDR3 is TGTGCCAGCAGAGGGACAGGCGCTTTCTTT.

The chain recombines TRBV5-6 with TRBJ2-1, with TRBD2 matching over 7 bases. Germline V gene data show CDR1 as SGHDT and CDR2 as YYEEEE. The trim removed 4 bases at V and 10 bases at J, leaving 14 bases unmatched. CDR3 length equals 15 residues. In DNA form, the CDR3 reads TGTGCCAGCAGCCCCAGCGGGGTGGTGGGTAAGGAGCAGTTCTTC. Protein sequence: CASSPSGVVGKEQFF. The variable domain in full, completed from reference TRBV5-6 and TRBJ2-1, reads DAGVTQSPTHLIKTRGQQVTLRCSPKSGHDTVSWYQQALGQGPQFIFQYYEEEERQRGNFPDRFSGHQFPNYSSELNVNALLLGDSALYLCASSPSGVVGKEQFFGPGTRLTVL.

The chain is built from TRBV18 and TRBJ1-4; D uncertain. The CDR3 length is 13 residues. The germline V and J ends were trimmed by 1 base and 6 bases, with 6 bases remaining between them. The germline CDR1 and CDR2 sequences are KGHSH and LQKENI. For the CDR3, the DNA is TGTGCCAGCTCACCACAGGCGGATGAAAAACTGTTTTTT. Residues: CASSPQADEKLFF. Based on the CDR3 plus reference TRBV18 and TRBJ1-4, the full variable domain is NAGVMQNPRHLVRRRGQEARLRCSPMKGHSHVYWYRQLPEEGLKFMVYLQKENIIDESGMPKERFSAEFPKEGPSILRIQQVVRGDSAAYFCASSPQADEKLFFGSGTQLSVL.

The rearrangement uses TRBV10-3 and TRBJ1-1; unclear D gene. Germline CDR1 ENHRY, CDR2 SYGVKD. V dropped 4 bases and J dropped 0 bases, with 3 bases sitting between them. The length of the CDR3 is 12 residues. CDR3 bases: TGTGCCATCAGTGCCGTGAACACTGAAGCTTTCTTT. It yields the protein CAISAVNTEAFF.

CDR3 in amino acids: CASSITGGQDHEQFF. CDR3 sequence (DNA): TGTGCCAGCTCAATTACAGGGGGCCAGGACCATGAGCAGTTCTTC. The rearrangement uses TRBV18 and TRBJ2-1; 9 nucleotides line up with TRBD1. V lost 5 bases, J lost 8 bases, and 10 bases stayed unmatched. This CDR3 spans 15 amino acids. CDR1 is KGHSH, CDR2 LQKENI, per germline.

J is TRBJ2-4 and V is TRBV19; D is uncertain. The V gene lost 4 bases and the J gene lost 10 bases, with 14 bases spanning the gap. CDR3 length: 13 amino acids. Germline CDR1 and CDR2: LNHDA and SQIVND (reference sequence). The CDR3 bases are TGTGCCAGTAGTAGTCTGCGCGATGAGATTCAGTACTTC. It encodes CASSSLRDEIQYF.

The CDR3 sequence: CASSQYSRGVRELFF. The CDR3 DNA follows: TGCGCCAGCAGCCAGTATTCGCGGGGGGTCCGGGAGCTGTTTTTT. The chain links TRBV4-3 to TRBJ2-2; 8 nucleotides agree with TRBD2. Per the germline V gene, CDR1 is LGHNA and CDR2 is YSLEER. CDR3 length: 15 residues. After removal of 3 bases from V and 9 bases from J, the junction contained 9 bases not matched to a gene.

CDR3 sequence reads: CASSLGTSGRSPNTGELFF. For the CDR3, the DNA is TGTGCCAGCAGTCTTGGGACTAGCGGGAGATCCCCGAACACCGGGGAGCTGTTTTTT. The rearrangement joins TRBV27 to TRBJ2-2, with 14 bases lining up with TRBD2. This CDR3 has 19 amino acids. Per germline, CDR1 MNHEY and CDR2 SMNVEV (reference sequence). V lost 5 bases to trimming and J lost 0 bases; unmatched junction nucleotides: 8.

This clone is a singleton in its sample. The chain uses TRBV14 and TRBJ2-1; possible D gene TRBD2, 7 bases. The CDR3 consists of 13 residues. Between the trimmed V and J ends, which lost 0 bases and 14 bases, there was a span of 14 bases. The V gene's germline CDR1 is SGHDN and CDR2 FVKESK. The CDR3: CASSQDRTGREFF. In DNA, the CDR3 is TGTGCCAGCAGCCAAGATCGAACAGGGAGGGAGTTCTTC.

The gene calls are TRBV27 and TRBJ2-5, with 9 bases fitting TRBD1. Germline assignment: CDR1 MNHEY and CDR2 SMNVEV (reference sequence). The CDR3 is 16 residues long. Trimming removed 6 bases from V and 5 bases from J; junction bases left unmatched: 13. For the CDR3, the DNA is TGTGCCAGCAGACCCACAGGGGGCGCTTCGTATGAGACCCAGTACTTC. This gives the protein CASRPTGGASYETQYF.

CDR3 amino acids: CAWRQGTYEQYF. CDR3 coding DNA: TGTGCCTGGCGACAGGGTACCTACGAGCAGTACTTC. The chain has TRBV30 and TRBJ2-7; 7 bases align to TRBD1. Germline CDR1 GTSNPN, CDR2 SVGIG (reference sequence). Trimming removed 5 bases from V and 2 bases from J; junction bases left unmatched: 3. CDR3 length equals 12 residues.

This clone was seen once. The V gene is TRBV28, the J gene TRBJ1-3; D remains unclear. This CDR3 comprises 13 residues. Germline values: CDR1 MDHEN, CDR2 SYDVKM. Here the CDR3 DNA reads TGTGCAGCTCACCAGGTCTCTGGAAACACCATATATTTT. It yields the protein CAAHQVSGNTIYF.

This sequence joins TRBV9 and TRBJ2-3; TRBD2 agrees at 9 bases. V lost 0 bases, J lost 2 bases, and 1 base stayed unmatched. The CDR3 covers 15 residues. Germline V gene data show CDR1 as SGDLS and CDR2 as YYNGEE. CDR3 amino acids: CASSVEGLATDTQYF. CDR3 DNA: TGTGCCAGCAGCGTAGAGGGACTAGCCACAGATACGCAGTATTTT. The full variable domain, in which reference TRBV9 and TRBJ2-3 provide the parts outside the CDR3, is DSGVTQTPKHLITATGQRVTLRCSPRSGDLSVYWYQQSLDQGLQFLIQYYNGEERAKGNILERFSAQQFPDLHSELNLSSLELGDSALYFCASSVEGLATDTQYFGPGTRLTVL.

The CDR3 nucleotides are TGCGCCAGCAGCTTTACCGGAGCGGGAGTAGAGACCCAGTACTTC. Protein: CASSFTGAGVETQYF. The gene calls are TRBV4-1 and TRBJ2-5, with 8 bases lining up with TRBD2. Germline V gene data show CDR1 as MGHRA and CDR2 as YSYEKL. This CDR3 is 15 amino acids long. The trim removed 5 bases at V and 4 bases at J, leaving 9 bases unmatched.

This chain joins TRBV5-4 and TRBJ1-2; D unclear. V lost 0 bases, J lost 4 bases, and 13 bases lay in between. The CDR3 loop spans 15 amino acids. The germline V gene has CDR1 SGHNT and CDR2 YYREEE (reference sequence). The CDR3 loop reads CASSLASFGGYGYTF. CDR3 DNA: TGTGCCAGCAGCTTGGCCTCTTTTGGAGGCTATGGCTACACCTTC.

This clone appeared once. The chain combines TRBV5-5 with TRBJ2-5; the D gene is possibly TRBD1 (5 bases). Germline lookup yields CDR1 SGHKS and CDR2 YYEKEE (reference sequence). The CDR3 consists of 14 residues. Trimming cost V 0 bases and J 2 bases, with 8 bases left between them. The CDR3 protein is CASSLGQRQETQYF. The DNA for the CDR3 is TGTGCCAGCAGCTTGGGACAGAGGCAAGAGACCCAGTACTTC.